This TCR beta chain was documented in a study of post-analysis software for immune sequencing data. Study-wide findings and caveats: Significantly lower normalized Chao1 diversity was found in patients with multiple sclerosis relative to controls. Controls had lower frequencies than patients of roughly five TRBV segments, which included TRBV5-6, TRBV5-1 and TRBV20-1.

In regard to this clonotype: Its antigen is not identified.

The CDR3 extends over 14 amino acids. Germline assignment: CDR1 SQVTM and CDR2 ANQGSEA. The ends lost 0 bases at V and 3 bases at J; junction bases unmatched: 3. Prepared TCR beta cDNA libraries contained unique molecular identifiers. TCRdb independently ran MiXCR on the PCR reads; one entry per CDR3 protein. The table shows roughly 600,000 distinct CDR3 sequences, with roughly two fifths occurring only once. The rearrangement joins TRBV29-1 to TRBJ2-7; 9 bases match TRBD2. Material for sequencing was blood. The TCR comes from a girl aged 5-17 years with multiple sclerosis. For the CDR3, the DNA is TGCAGCGTTGAAGAGATGACTAGCGGCTACGAGCAGTACTTC. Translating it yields CSVEEMTSGYEQYF.